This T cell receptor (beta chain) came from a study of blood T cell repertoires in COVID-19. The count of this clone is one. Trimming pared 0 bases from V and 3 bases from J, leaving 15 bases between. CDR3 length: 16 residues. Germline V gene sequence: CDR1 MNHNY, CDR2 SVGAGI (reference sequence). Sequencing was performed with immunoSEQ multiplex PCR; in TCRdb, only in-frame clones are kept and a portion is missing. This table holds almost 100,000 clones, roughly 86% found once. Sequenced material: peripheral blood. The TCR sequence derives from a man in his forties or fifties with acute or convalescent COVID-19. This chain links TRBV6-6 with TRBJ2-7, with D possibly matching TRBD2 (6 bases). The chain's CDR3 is CASSYSSGQGHYEQYF. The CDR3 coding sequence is TGTGCCAGCAGTTACTCGAGCGGGCAGGGCCACTACGAGCAGTACTTC.